The 5 T cell receptor beta chains below come from one sample, sequenced in a study of read filtering for tumor transcriptome and immune sequencing. This library used 300 to 500 ng RNA and molecular barcoded adaptors spanning alpha/delta and beta/gamma chains. MiXCR was run by TCRdb on the reads, yielding one entry per CDR3 protein. The data show 100,000 to 150,000 distinct CDR3 sequences, roughly an eighth seen once. The sequencing input was a population of CD138-negative cells sorted from bone marrow. Receptor source: a donor older than 35 with multiple myeloma.

This clonotype was seen many times. The V and J genes are TRBV30 and TRBJ1-1; no reliable D call. Germline values: CDR1 GTSNPN, CDR2 SVGIG (reference sequence). CDR3 size: 13 residues. The germline V and J ends were trimmed by 4 bases and 8 bases, with 17 bases remaining between them. The chain's CDR3 is CAWKGLGFGEAFF. CDR3 coding DNA: TGTGCCTGGAAAGGGCTAGGGTTCGGGGAAGCTTTCTTT. Looking up the rest from reference TRBV30 and TRBJ1-1 gives the full variable domain: SQTIHQWPATLVQPVGSPLSLECTVEGTSNPNLYWYRQAAGRGLQLLFYSVGIGQISSEVPQNLSASRPQDRQFILSSKKLLLSDSGFYLCAWKGLGFGEAFFGQGTRLTVV.

This clonotype was observed at least ten times. The V call is TRBV20-1, the J call TRBJ1-5, with D hard to call. V was clipped by 6 bases and J by 0 bases, with 9 bases between them. Looked up from germline, CDR1 is DFQATT and CDR2 is SNEGSKA (reference sequence). This CDR3 comprises 13 residues. Here the CDR3 DNA reads TGCAGTGCCCCAGGCGATAGCAATCAGCCCCAGCATTTT. Protein: CSAPGDSNQPQHF.

This clonotype has at least ten counts. The chain recombines TRBV19 with TRBJ2-4; 8 nucleotides align to TRBD2. With V trimmed by 5 bases and J by 4 bases, 7 bases remained unmatched. The CDR3 extends over 15 amino acids. Germline CDR1 reads LNHDA; CDR2 reads SQIVND (reference sequence). The CDR3 loop is CASSPLLAVKNIQYF. CDR3 bases: TGTGCCAGTAGTCCTTTACTAGCGGTTAAAAACATTCAGTACTTC.

This clonotype was observed at least ten times. The rearrangement uses TRBV11-3 and TRBJ2-3; weak D call: TRBD2 (5 bases). CDR3 length: 14 residues. With 4 bases removed from V and 4 bases from J, the gap between germline ends came to 12 bases. Germline V gives CDR1 SGHNT, CDR2 YENEEA. The CDR3 protein is CASSYLGVPDTQYF. The CDR3 DNA follows: TGTGCCAGCAGCTACCTCGGGGTGCCAGATACGCAGTATTTT.

Concerning this clonotype: A much larger clone sits a single nucleotide away, making a read error possible. The gene calls are TRBV7-2 and TRBJ2-1, with D possibly being TRBD2 (6 bases). The CDR3 is 16 residues long. Per the germline V gene, CDR1 is SGHTA and CDR2 is FQGNSA. The CDR3 here is CASSHRDQRAGNDQFF. The CDR3 DNA is TGTGCCAGCAGCCACCGGGACCAGCGGGCGGGGAATGATCAGTTCTTC.